A selection of T cell receptor beta chains follows, all from one sample in a study of T cell responses to AZD1222 COVID-19 vaccine. Sequenced by immunoSEQ multiplex PCR; TCRdb stores in-frame clones only, minus some. The profile shows 110,000 to 150,000 clones, over 90% of them singletons. The sample in question was peripheral blood, obtained on day 0 of AZD1222 vaccination. These receptors came from an adult in good health. Both conserved end residues are part of each CDR3. A D gene is named only where the DNA matches it firmly. Rows may omit the clone size; those that give it use once, few, many or a size class.

>TRBJ2-7|TRBV2|.|12|.
CASRRTSDEQYF
TGTGCCAGCAGGCGGACAAGTGATGAGCAGTACTTC
>TRBJ1-6|TRBV5-1|TRBD1|16|.
CASSLGTGTGLSPLHF
TGCGCCAGCAGCTTAGGAACCGGGACAGGGTTATCACCCCTCCACTTT
>TRBJ2-7|TRBV5-1|.|13|once
CASSLETEYEQYF
TGCGCCAGCAGCTTGGAGACAGAGTACGAGCAGTACTTC
>TRBJ1-2|TRBV5-4|TRBD1|14|.
CASSLDGTGDGYTF
TGTGCCAGCAGCTTGGACGGGACAGGGGACGGCTACACCTTC
>TRBJ1-1|TRBV4-1|.|15|.
CASSHRGVGYTEAFF
TGCGCCAGCAGCCATAGAGGGGTTGGGTACACTGAAGCTTTCTTT
>TRBJ1-4|TRBV30|.|15|.
CAWRARQASGEKLFF
TGTGCCTGGAGAGCTCGACAAGCTAGCGGTGAAAAACTGTTTTTT
>TRBJ2-5|TRBV6-5|.|15|.
CASSYARELKETQYF
TGTGCCAGCAGTTACGCCCGGGAATTAAAAGAGACCCAGTACTTC
>TRBJ1-5|TRBV12-1|.|15|.
CASSLRTGANQPQHF
TGTGCCAGCAGCTTACGGACAGGAGCTAATCAGCCCCAGCATTTT
>TRBJ1-2|TRBV27|.|14|.
CASSLSGTNYGYTF
TGTGCCAGCAGTTTATCGGGCACGAACTATGGCTACACCTTC
>TRBJ1-2|TRBV6-1|.|12|.
CASSEASYGYTF
TGTGCCAGCAGTGAGGCGAGCTATGGCTACACCTTC
>TRBJ1-1|TRBV5-1|.|14|.
CASSPGTLNTEAFF
TGCGCCAGCAGCCCAGGGACTTTGAACACTGAAGCTTTCTTT
>TRBJ2-3|TRBV11-2|.|15|.
CASSKTGLSTDTQYF
TGTGCCAGCAGCAAAACAGGGCTTAGCACAGATACGCAGTATTTT
>TRBJ1-3|TRBV2|.|14|.
CASSEEVAGNTIYF
TGTGCCAGCAGTGAAGAAGTTGCCGGAAACACCATATATTTT
>TRBJ2-2|TRBV30|.|12|.
CAWAARTGELFF
TGTGCCTGGGCGGCCAGGACCGGGGAGCTGTTTTTT
>TRBJ2-7|TRBV5-4|.|13|.
CASSRDSTYEQYF
TGTGCCAGCAGCCGGGACTCCACCTACGAGCAGTACTTC
>TRBJ1-1|TRBV28|.|16|.
CASSFKPSRVNTEAFF
TGTGCCAGCAGTTTTAAACCTTCCAGGGTGAACACTGAAGCTTTCTTT
>TRBJ2-5|TRBV9|TRBD2|15|.
CASSVDTGAGETQYF
TGTGCCAGCAGCGTAGATACGGGAGCGGGGGAGACCCAGTACTTC
>TRBJ1-5|TRBV10-3|.|12|.
CAIREPGQPQHF
TGTGCCATCAGGGAACCGGGTCAGCCCCAGCATTTT
>TRBJ2-5|TRBV5-6|.|14|.
CASSLVSTRETQYF
TGTGCCAGCAGCTTGGTCAGTACAAGGGAGACCCAGTACTTC
>TRBJ1-3|TRBV28|.|16|.
CASSRDQGTLGNTIYF
TGTGCCAGCAGTAGAGATCAGGGGACCCTCGGAAACACCATATATTTT
>TRBJ2-1|TRBV9|TRBD2|14|few
CASSPRTSDGEQFF
TGTGCCAGCAGCCCACGGACTAGCGATGGCGAGCAGTTCTTC
>TRBJ1-2|TRBV5-1|.|15|.
CASSLIDGANYGYTF
TGCGCCAGCAGCTTGATCGACGGTGCTAACTATGGCTACACCTTC